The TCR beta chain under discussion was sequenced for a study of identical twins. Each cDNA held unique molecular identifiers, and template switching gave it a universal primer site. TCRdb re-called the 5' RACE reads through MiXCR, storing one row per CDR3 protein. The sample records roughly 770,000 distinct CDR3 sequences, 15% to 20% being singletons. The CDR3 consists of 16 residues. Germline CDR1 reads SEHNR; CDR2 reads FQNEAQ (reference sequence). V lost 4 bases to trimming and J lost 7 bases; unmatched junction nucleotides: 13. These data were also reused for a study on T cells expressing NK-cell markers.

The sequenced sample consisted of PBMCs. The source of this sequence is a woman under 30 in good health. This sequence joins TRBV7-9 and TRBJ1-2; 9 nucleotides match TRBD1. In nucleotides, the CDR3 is TGTGCCAGCAGCTCCCCCTACAGGGGGCATTTTCGTGGCTACACCTTC. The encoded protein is CASSSPYRGHFRGYTF.